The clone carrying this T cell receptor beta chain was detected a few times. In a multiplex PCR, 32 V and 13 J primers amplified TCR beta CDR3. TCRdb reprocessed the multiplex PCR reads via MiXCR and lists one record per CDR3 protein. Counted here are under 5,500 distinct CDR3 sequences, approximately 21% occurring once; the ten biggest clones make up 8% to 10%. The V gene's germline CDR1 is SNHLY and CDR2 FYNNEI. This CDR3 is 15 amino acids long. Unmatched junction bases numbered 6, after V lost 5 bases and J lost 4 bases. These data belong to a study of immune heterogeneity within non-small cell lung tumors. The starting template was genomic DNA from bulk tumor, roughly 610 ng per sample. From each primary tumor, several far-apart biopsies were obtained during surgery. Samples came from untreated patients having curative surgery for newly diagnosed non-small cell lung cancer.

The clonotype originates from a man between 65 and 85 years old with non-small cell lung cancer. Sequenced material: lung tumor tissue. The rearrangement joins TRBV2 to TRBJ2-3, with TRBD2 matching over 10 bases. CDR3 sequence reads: CASSPSSGGADTQYF. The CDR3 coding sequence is TGTGCCAGCAGTCCTTCGAGCGGGGGGGCAGATACGCAGTATTTT.